This entry lists 7 T cell receptor beta chains sequenced from one sample in a study of shared clonotypes between healthy human individuals (dated by TCRdb to 2019 to 2021). Preparation of the library involved the immunoSEQ multiplex PCR assay. TCRdb obtained this table from immuneACCESS and retained in-frame rearrangements with V and J assigned. These tables miss some clones; where compared with another copy, unresolved V genes account for less than half of the shortfall, and the remainder is unexplained. The sample table shows about 1.4 million clones, and 96% are seen once. The ten largest clonotypes hold about 1% of the sample. Sequencing was done on a sample of naive CD4+ T cells sorted from blood. Per the publication, the cell subset or site label means: CD45RA+ positively selected. The source of these receptors is a man aged 30 to 45 in good health.

A single count supports this clone. This rearrangement joins TRBV5-1 to TRBJ1-1, with a tentative D call TRBD1 (5 bases). CDR3 length: 14 residues. V was shortened by 2 bases and J by 4 bases, with 12 bases between the two germline ends. In germline, CDR1 is SGHRS, CDR2 YFSETQ. CDR3 nucleotides: TGCGCCAGCAGCTTCGGACACCGGGGCACTGAAGCTTTCTTT. Translating gives CASSFGHRGTEAFF.

The V and J genes are TRBV5-1 and TRBJ1-1; a possible D gene is TRBD1 (5 bases). The length of the CDR3 is 15 residues. V was pared by 3 bases and J by 4 bases, with 16 bases between. The germline V gene encodes CDR1 SGHRS and CDR2 YFSETQ. The chain's CDR3 is CASSYQSGQGTEAFF. The DNA for the CDR3 is TGCGCCAGCAGCTACCAGTCAGGGCAAGGCACTGAAGCTTTCTTT.

V gene TRBV19 combines with J gene TRBJ1-5, with no clear D. This CDR3 contains 12 residues. Trimming pared 8 bases from V and 2 bases from J, leaving 7 bases between. Germline-derived CDR1 and CDR2 are LNHDA and SQIVND (reference sequence). This CDR3 reads CASAGGNQPQHF. The CDR3 region has the DNA TGTGCCAGTGCTGGGGGCAATCAGCCCCAGCATTTT. Using reference TRBV19 and TRBJ1-5 for the parts outside the CDR3, the full variable domain is DGGITQSPKYLFRKEGQNVTLSCEQNLNHDAMYWYRQDPGQGLRLIYYSQIVNDFQKGDIAEGYSVSREKKESFPLTVTSAQKNPTAFYLCASAGGNQPQHFGDGTRLSIL.

The chain joins TRBV6-1 to TRBJ2-7, with D hard to call. The germline gives CDR1 MNHNS, CDR2 SASEGT. V was clipped by 10 bases and J by 1 base, with 11 bases between them. This CDR3 region has 12 residues. The CDR3 is CATLAYSYEQYF. The CDR3 coding sequence is TGTGCCACCTTGGCCTATTCCTACGAGCAGTACTTC.

The chain uses TRBV28 and TRBJ2-7; 7 bases are shared with TRBD1. Germline lookup yields CDR1 MDHEN and CDR2 SYDVKM. Trimming removed 8 bases from V and 3 bases from J; junction bases left unmatched: 13. The CDR3 covers 15 residues. The CDR3 DNA sequence: TGTGCCAGCCGTCCACTTGGGACAGCTCTCTACGAGCAGTACTTC. As protein: CASRPLGTALYEQYF.

The V gene is TRBV6-1, the J gene TRBJ2-2; the match to TRBD2 covers 8 bases. CDR3 length equals 15 residues. Germline loops: CDR1 MNHNS, CDR2 SASEGT. The ends lost 4 bases at V and 3 bases at J; junction bases unmatched: 4. CDR3 sequence reads: CASSVRREDTGELFF. The CDR3 bases are TGTGCCAGCAGTGTCAGGCGGGAGGACACCGGGGAGCTGTTTTTT.

The rearrangement uses TRBV28 and TRBJ2-2; 7 bases are a match to TRBD2. The V and J ends lost 8 bases and 4 bases, in that order; junction bases with no gene match: 16. The CDR3 has 17 amino acids. Looked up from germline, CDR1 is MDHEN and CDR2 is SYDVKM. CDR3 DNA: TGTGCCAGCGGCTCCGGGGCGACGGGAGGTAGCACCGGGGAGCTGTTTTTT. Protein: CASGSGATGGSTGELFF.